Listed below are T cell receptor beta chains from one sample, sequenced in a study of CD8+ T cells in alopecia areata. Sequencing used immunoSEQ multiplex PCR; TCRdb keeps in-frame clones, though not all of them. The top ten clones hold 0.95% to 1.5% of a sample with some 190,000 clones, approximately 72% of them seen once. The sequencing used CD4+ T cells sorted from blood, collected around week 42, from a patient treated with tofacitinib. The receptors were gathered from a human donor with alopecia areata. CDR3s include the opening cysteine and the closing phenylalanine or tryptophan. Each record gives: clone size, V gene, J gene, D gene, CDR3 DNA, CDR3 protein. D genes are given only for firm matches. Size is omitted from some rows. Given values are once, few, many or a class for expanded clones.

>few|TRBV7-6|TRBJ2-1|TRBD2
TGTGCCAGCAGCTTATACCTGCGGGGGGGCCACTACAATGAGCAGTTCTTC
CASSLYLRGGHYNEQFF
>-|TRBV27|TRBJ1-6|-
TGTGCCAGCAGTCCGCCGGGGGCTAATTCACCCCTCCACTTT
CASSPPGANSPLHF
>-|TRBV29-1|TRBJ1-1|-
TGCAGCGTCGCAGGGGAGCACGCTGAAGCTTTCTTT
CSVAGEHAEAFF
>-|TRBV2|TRBJ2-7|-
TGTGCCAGCAGTGAAGGGCAACCGACCCCTCCCTACGAGCAGTACTTC
CASSEGQPTPPYEQYF
>few|TRBV6-1|TRBJ2-7|TRBD2
TGTGCCAGCAGTGCGACTAGCGGGGGGGCGTCCTACGAGCAGTACTTC
CASSATSGGASYEQYF
>-|TRBV4-3|TRBJ1-2|-
TGCGCCAGCAGCCAAAGTGTGATGTATGGCTACACCTTC
CASSQSVMYGYTF
>-|TRBV6-6|TRBJ1-1|TRBD1
TGTGCCAGCAGACGACAGGGGCACACTGAAGCTTTCTTT
CASRRQGHTEAFF
>-|TRBV5-1|TRBJ2-7|-
TGCGCCAGCAAGGTCAGCGGTACCTCCTACGAGCAGTACTTC
CASKVSGTSYEQYF
>-|TRBV2|TRBJ2-1|-
TGTGCCAGCCACGCAGGGGGGCGTGACAATGAGCAGTTCTTC
CASHAGGRDNEQFF
>-|TRBV19|TRBJ1-4|-
TGTGCCAGTAGCAGGACCGCCAATAATGAAAAACTGTTTTTT
CASSRTANNEKLFF
>-|TRBV11-2|TRBJ2-7|TRBD1
TGTGCCAGCAGCTTAAACCGGGACAGGAGCTACGAGCAGTACTTC
CASSLNRDRSYEQYF
>-|TRBV5-1|TRBJ2-7|-
TGCGCCAGCAGCTTGGACAGCCATTACGAGCAGTACTTC
CASSLDSHYEQYF
>-|TRBV11-2|TRBJ2-2|TRBD1
TGTGCCAGCAGCTTAGGGGTCCGGACAGGGGGCAAAACCGGGGAGCTGTTTTTT
CASSLGVRTGGKTGELFF
>once|TRBV5-1|TRBJ1-2|-
TGCGCCAGCAGGGCCTCATCCCGCTTCGGCTACACCTTC
CASRASSRFGYTF
>-|TRBV5-6|TRBJ2-1|-
TGTGCCAGCAGCTTGGACCGGCAGTATGAGCAGTTCTTC
CASSLDRQYEQFF
>few|TRBV5-1|TRBJ2-1|TRBD2
TGCGCCAGCAGCTTGGCCCCGGGGGGGCACAATGAGCAGTTCTTC
CASSLAPGGHNEQFF
>-|TRBV6-5|TRBJ2-1|TRBD2
TGTGCCAGCAGGGTGAGCGGGGGGGCAACTGTTGAGCAGTTCTTC
CASRVSGGATVEQFF
>few|TRBV5-6|TRBJ1-5|-
TGTGCCAGCAGCTTGGGTAATAGCAATCAGCCCCAGCATTTT
CASSLGNSNQPQHF
>-|TRBV5-6|TRBJ1-1|-
TGTGCCAGCAGCGGAGTGGGACGGATCACTGAAGCTTTCTTT
CASSGVGRITEAFF
>-|TRBV30|TRBJ1-5|TRBD1
TGTGCCTGGACCGACAGGGCGGATCAGCCCCAGCATTTT
CAWTDRADQPQHF
>-|TRBV6-6|TRBJ1-1|-
TGTGCCAGCAGTCGGTATGAAGCTTTCTTT
CASSRYEAFF
>few|TRBV15|TRBJ1-1|-
TGTGCCACCAGCAGAGATCAGGCCCCGGGAACTAATGAAGCTTTCTTT
CATSRDQAPGTNEAFF
>-|TRBV29-1|TRBJ1-2|-
TGCAGCGTTGAAGAAAGGGGCCGCAACTATGGCTACACCTTC
CSVEERGRNYGYTF
>-|TRBV11-2|TRBJ2-7|TRBD1
TGTGCCAGCAGCTTAGGTTGGACAGGGTCGGACGAGCAGTACTTC
CASSLGWTGSDEQYF
>once|TRBV7-8|TRBJ2-5|-
TGTGCCAGCAGCTCTACCGATGCCGAGACCCAGTACTTC
CASSSTDAETQYF
>-|TRBV15|TRBJ2-5|-
TGTGCCACCAGCAGAGATGGTCTGCTACAAGAGACCCAGTACTTC
CATSRDGLLQETQYF
>-|TRBV30|TRBJ1-1|-
TGTGCCTGGAGTAAAACGGGTACTGAAGCTTTCTTT
CAWSKTGTEAFF